This T cell receptor (beta chain) was recorded in a study of shared clonotypes between healthy human individuals. Study background: Each donor's CD4 naive and CD4 memory cells filled three plates apiece, CD8 naive two, and CD8 memory one. General observations from the study: A handful of donors shared 4.5% to 6.5% of their naive CD4 clonotypes.

On this clone: Its antigen remains unknown.

Donors, without exception, were Caucasian adults residing in Nashville, Tennessee. A split of CD4+ cells into CD45RA+ naive and CD45RA-negative memory subsets was performed. Repertoires were generated with immunoSEQ multiplex PCR, while TCRdb's copy carries only in-frame clones and drops some. The repertoire includes about 1 million clones, approximately 76% of them detected once, and 1.4% sits in the top ten. Germline V gene data show CDR1 as SGDLS and CDR2 as YYNGEE. V was pared by 0 bases and J by 4 bases, with 11 bases between. The CDR3 totals 15 residues. The clonotype comes from a young man in good health. This chain links TRBV9 with TRBJ1-3, with unresolved D. The sequenced sample consisted of memory CD4+ T cells sorted from blood. Subset indicated: CD45RA-negative fraction. The CDR3 DNA is TGTGCCAGCAGCGTAGCGGGGAATGTCGGAAACACCATATATTTT. It encodes CASSVAGNVGNTIYF.